This entry lists 21 T cell receptor beta chains sequenced from one sample in a study of blood T cells in healthy people across ages. Next came a second PCR, run for about 7 to 12 cycles, which used a sample-barcoded 5' primer along with a J-beta primer mix. TCRdb analysed the 5' RACE reads with MiXCR anew, one entry per CDR3 protein. The table lists 550,000 to 700,000 distinct CDR3 sequences, about 25% of them singletons. Sequencing was performed on blood. Source of these receptors: a woman in her sixties or seventies in good health.

The count of this clonotype is one. V and J are TRBV6-6 and TRBJ2-5; D gene unclear. The DNA matches TRBJ2-7 better at its end, which makes the J call doubtful. CDR1 is MNHNY and CDR2 is SVGAGI in the germline V gene (reference sequence). The CDR3 spans 15 residues. The CDR3 bases are TGTGCCAGCAGTTATCCCCAGGCTAGCTCCTACGAGCAGTACTTC. It specifies CASSYPQASSYEQYF.

The rearrangement joins TRBV25-1 to TRBJ1-1; possibly TRBD1 for D (5 bases). V dropped 3 bases and J dropped 0 bases, with 11 bases sitting between them. Germline lookup yields CDR1 MGHDK and CDR2 SYGVNS. This CDR3 spans 15 amino acids. CDR3 loop: CASSEQGSLNTEAFF. The CDR3 region has the DNA TGTGCCAGCAGTGAGCAGGGCTCCCTGAACACTGAAGCTTTCTTT.

V gene TRBV7-2 combines with J gene TRBJ2-5; the D gene is possibly TRBD1 (6 bases). The DNA matches TRBJ2-7 better at its end, which makes the J call doubtful. The CDR3 loop spans 13 amino acids. Germline V lookup: CDR1 SGHTA, CDR2 FQGNSA. Here the CDR3 DNA reads TGTGCCAGCAGCAACAGGGTTTCGTACGAGCAGTACTTC. Amino acids: CASSNRVSYEQYF.

This clonotype was recorded a few times. The chain is built from TRBV20-1 and TRBJ1-4, with TRBD1 matching 7 bases. V gave up 7 bases and J gave up 10 bases; unmatched junction bases: 12. This CDR3 comprises 13 residues. Germline lookup yields CDR1 DFQATT and CDR2 SNEGSKA (reference sequence). The CDR3 loop reads CSVEGAGLLKLFF. Written as DNA, the CDR3 is TGCAGTGTCGAGGGGGCCGGTCTGTTAAAACTGTTTTTT.

This clonotype was seen more than once but under ten times. The CDR3 loop is CASSEIKETQYF. For the CDR3, the DNA is TGTGCCAGCAGTGAAATCAAAGAGACCCAGTACTTC. The gene calls are TRBV6-1 and TRBJ2-5; D not certain. The CDR3 consists of 12 residues. Germline V gives CDR1 MNHNS, CDR2 SASEGT. Trimming cost V 2 bases and J 3 bases, with 4 bases left between them.

The chain uses TRBV20-1 and TRBJ1-2; D is ambiguous. Germline values: CDR1 DFQATT, CDR2 SNEGSKA (reference sequence). The CDR3 consists of 12 residues. Trimming pared 1 base from V and 4 bases from J, leaving 7 bases between. The CDR3 reads CSARGTPYGYTF. The CDR3 DNA reads TGCAGTGCTAGAGGGACCCCCTATGGCTACACCTTC.

The chain combines TRBV3-1 with TRBJ1-1; TRBD1 might be the D (6 bases). Germline V gene sequence: CDR1 LGHDT, CDR2 YNNKEL (reference sequence). Trimming left V 8 bases short and J 7 bases short, with 17 bases between. The CDR3 totals 13 residues. The CDR3 is CASAPKTGHEAFF. DNA of the CDR3: TGTGCCAGCGCCCCGAAAACAGGGCATGAAGCTTTCTTT.

The J gene is TRBJ2-5, the V gene TRBV12-3 or TRBV12-4; perhaps D is TRBD1 or TRBD2 (5 bases each). The J call may be mistaken, given a closer DNA end match to TRBJ2-7. The CDR3 is 16 amino acids. CDR3 nucleotides: TGTGCCAGCAGTCCCGGGACCGCGACCCTAACTTACGAGCAGTACTTC. Its protein is CASSPGTATLTYEQYF.

This clonotype has more than one count but fewer than ten. This chain connects TRBV3-1 to TRBJ2-5; D ambiguous. CDR1 LGHDT and CDR2 YNNKEL come from the germline V gene (reference sequence). The CDR3 sequence is 14 residues long. V was pared by 1 base and J by 5 bases, with 11 bases between. As DNA, the CDR3 is TGTGCCAGCAGCCAAGTTCAAGGGATTGAGACCCAGTACTTC. Translation: CASSQVQGIETQYF.

V gene TRBV14 combines with J gene TRBJ2-3; D not resolved. V lost 1 base and J 4 bases, leaving 12 bases between the germline ends. This CDR3 comprises 15 residues. Germline CDR1 is SGHDN and CDR2 is FVKESK. CDR3: CASSQGPRGSDTQYF. The CDR3 region has the DNA TGTGCCAGCAGCCAAGGGCCCCGAGGATCAGATACGCAGTATTTT.

V gene TRBV6-1 combines with J gene TRBJ1-2; D may be TRBD1 (5 bases). Germline lookup yields CDR1 MNHNS and CDR2 SASEGT. Trimming cost V 11 bases and J 8 bases, with 36 bases left between them. There are 18 residues in the CDR3. The CDR3 spells CAGGAYDLFAGTEEGYTF. In DNA, the CDR3 is TGTGCCGGAGGGGCTTACGACCTTTTTGCCGGGACGGAGGAGGGCTACACCTTC.

The chain carries TRBV3-1 and TRBJ2-5, with D perhaps TRBD1 (5 bases). Germline CDR1 is LGHDT and CDR2 is YNNKEL (reference sequence). Deletions cut 4 bases from V and 7 bases from J, with 13 bases between. The CDR3 is 13 residues long. For the CDR3, the DNA is TGTGCCAGCAGCCGGACAAACGAGGTGACCCAGTACTTC. It specifies CASSRTNEVTQYF.

This clonotype was observed a handful of times. This rearrangement joins TRBV2 to TRBJ1-4; D is undetermined. Trimming pared 7 bases from V and 8 bases from J, leaving 23 bases between. The V gene's germline CDR1 is SNHLY and CDR2 FYNNEI. The CDR3 has 16 residues. The CDR3 nucleotides read TGTGCCAGCAACCGGGAGTCCGGATCCGTAAGAGAAAAACTGTTTTTT. Protein sequence: CASNRESGSVREKLFF.

The rearrangement links TRBV7-9 to TRBJ2-5, with 7 bases aligning to TRBD1. Germline V lookup: CDR1 SEHNR, CDR2 FQNEAQ (reference sequence). Losses at the gene ends were 1 base for V and 1 base for J; bases not matched to a gene: 6. The CDR3 covers 16 residues. The DNA of the CDR3 is TGTGCCAGCAGCTTAGGGACAGGCAATATCCAAGAGACCCAGTACTTC. Its translation is CASSLGTGNIQETQYF.

V is TRBV25-1 and J is TRBJ2-4; the D gene is possibly TRBD1 (5 bases). Germline loops: CDR1 MGHDK, CDR2 SYGVNS. Trimming removed 0 bases from V and 5 bases from J, with 14 bases in between. The CDR3 consists of 16 residues. CDR3 protein: CASSEYIAGPQNIQYF. As DNA, the CDR3 is TGTGCCAGCAGTGAATATATAGCAGGGCCTCAAAACATTCAGTACTTC. Complete variable domain (other parts from reference TRBV25-1 and TRBJ2-4): EADIYQTPRYLVIGTGKKITLECSQTMGHDKMYWYQQDPGMELHLIHYSYGVNSTEKGDLSSESTVSRIRTEHFPLTLESARPSHTSQYLCASSEYIAGPQNIQYFGAGTRLSVL.

The chain has TRBV7-2 and TRBJ1-3; possible D gene TRBD1, 5 bases. The CDR3 is made up of 16 amino acids. V lost 5 bases and J lost 0, with 14 bases in between. Germline loops: CDR1 SGHTA, CDR2 FQGNSA. For the CDR3, the DNA is TGTGCCAGCAGCCCCAGTTGGGGCTCCTCTGGAAACACCATATATTTT. This gives the protein CASSPSWGSSGNTIYF.

This clonotype was observed a single time. This sequence joins TRBV10-3 and TRBJ2-2; a weak D match, TRBD1 (5 bases). V dropped 3 bases and J dropped 0 bases, with 11 bases sitting between them. Germline V gene sequence: CDR1 ENHRY, CDR2 SYGVKD. This CDR3 is built from 16 residues. The CDR3 DNA reads as TGTGCCATCAGTGACCAACAGGCTCCGAACACCGGGGAGCTGTTTTTT. As protein: CAISDQQAPNTGELFF.

This clonotype was seen more than once but under ten times. CDR3 loop: CASNWGPGEKLFF. The DNA of the CDR3 is TGTGCCAGCAATTGGGGGCCAGGGGAAAAACTGTTTTTT. The chain couples TRBV2 to TRBJ1-4; weak D call: TRBD1 (6 bases). The CDR3 loop spans 13 amino acids. V shed 7 bases and J shed 8 bases, with 14 bases lying between them. From germline, CDR1 is SNHLY and CDR2 FYNNEI.

This clonotype was seen a handful of times. The V gene is TRBV20-1, the J gene TRBJ2-7; D unresolved. This CDR3 is 12 amino acids long. Germline V gene data show CDR1 as DFQATT and CDR2 as SNEGSKA (reference sequence). V was cut by 3 bases and J by 0 bases, with 6 bases left in between. The CDR3 coding sequence is TGCAGTGCTAGGAAGAGCTCCTACGAGCAGTACTTC. Translated: CSARKSSYEQYF.

Notes on this clonotype: A read error may produce the germline difference seen at one junction end. The rearrangement uses TRBV4-3 and TRBJ2-4; 8 bases fit TRBD2. Germline CDR1 and CDR2: LGHNA and YSLEER. This CDR3 contains 14 residues. In nucleotides, the CDR3 is TGCGCCAGCAGCCAAGATGGTAGTGGGACTAGTTATGAGTTC. This translates into CASSQDGSGTSYEF.

This clonotype was found many times. The chain links TRBV7-3 to TRBJ2-1, with 8 bases fitting TRBD1. CDR1 is SGHTA and CDR2 is FQGTGA in the germline V gene. V lost 5 bases to trimming and J lost 1 base; unmatched junction nucleotides: 10. This CDR3 is built from 17 residues. CDR3 sequence reads: CASSIGQGSVSYNEQFF. DNA of the CDR3: TGTGCCAGCAGCATAGGACAGGGAAGTGTATCCTACAATGAGCAGTTCTTC.